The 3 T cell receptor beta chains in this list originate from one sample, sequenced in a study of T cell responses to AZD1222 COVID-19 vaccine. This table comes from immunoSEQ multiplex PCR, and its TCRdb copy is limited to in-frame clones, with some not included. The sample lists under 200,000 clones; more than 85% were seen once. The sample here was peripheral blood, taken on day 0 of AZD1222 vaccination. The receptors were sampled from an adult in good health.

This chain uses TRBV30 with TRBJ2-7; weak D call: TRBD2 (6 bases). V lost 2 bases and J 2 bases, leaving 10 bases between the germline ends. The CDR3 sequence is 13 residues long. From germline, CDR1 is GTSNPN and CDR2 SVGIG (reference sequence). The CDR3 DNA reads TGTGCCTGGAGTATTAGCGGAACCTACGAGCAGTACTTC. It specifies CAWSISGTYEQYF.

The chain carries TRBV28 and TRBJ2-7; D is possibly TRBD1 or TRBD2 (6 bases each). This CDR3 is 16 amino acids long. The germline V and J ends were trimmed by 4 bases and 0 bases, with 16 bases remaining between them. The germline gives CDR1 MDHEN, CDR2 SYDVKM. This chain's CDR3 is CASSWGAAVYSYEQYF. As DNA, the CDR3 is TGTGCCAGCAGTTGGGGGGCGGCCGTTTACTCCTACGAGCAGTACTTC.

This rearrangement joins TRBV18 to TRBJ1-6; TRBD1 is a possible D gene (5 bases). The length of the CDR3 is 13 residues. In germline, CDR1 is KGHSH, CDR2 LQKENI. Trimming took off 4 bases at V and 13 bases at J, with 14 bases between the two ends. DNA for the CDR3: TGTGCCAGCTCACTAGGCGCCGGGGACCCCCTCCACTTT. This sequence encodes CASSLGAGDPLHF.